This T cell receptor (beta chain) was documented in a study of post-analysis software for immune sequencing data. Study-level background: Progressive-relapsing, secondary progressive and relapsing-remitting multiple sclerosis were among the disease courses included. Findings and caveats of the study: Elevated frequency relative to controls characterized roughly 5 TRBV segments in patients, TRBV5-6, TRBV5-1 and TRBV20-1 among them. Relative to controls, patients with multiple sclerosis showed significantly lower normalized Chao1 diversity.

With respect to this clonotype: Its antigen remains unknown.

Trimming left V 3 bases short and J 0 bases short, with 8 bases between. The CDR3 has 13 amino acids. The germline V gene has CDR1 SQVTM and CDR2 ANQGSEA. Carried by the TCR beta cDNA libraries were unique molecular identifiers. A few hundred thousand cDNA molecules were obtained from 1 to 10 million T cells. A single record per CDR3 protein comes from TCRdb applying MiXCR to the PCR reads. Of about 770,000 distinct CDR3 sequences listed, about 45% are singletons. The material sequenced was blood. This receptor was taken from a girl aged 10 to 17 with multiple sclerosis. The J gene is TRBJ1-2, the V gene TRBV29-1; D remains ambiguous. The CDR3 is CSVERAANYGYTF. For the CDR3, the DNA is TGCAGCGTTGAGAGGGCAGCTAACTATGGCTACACCTTC.